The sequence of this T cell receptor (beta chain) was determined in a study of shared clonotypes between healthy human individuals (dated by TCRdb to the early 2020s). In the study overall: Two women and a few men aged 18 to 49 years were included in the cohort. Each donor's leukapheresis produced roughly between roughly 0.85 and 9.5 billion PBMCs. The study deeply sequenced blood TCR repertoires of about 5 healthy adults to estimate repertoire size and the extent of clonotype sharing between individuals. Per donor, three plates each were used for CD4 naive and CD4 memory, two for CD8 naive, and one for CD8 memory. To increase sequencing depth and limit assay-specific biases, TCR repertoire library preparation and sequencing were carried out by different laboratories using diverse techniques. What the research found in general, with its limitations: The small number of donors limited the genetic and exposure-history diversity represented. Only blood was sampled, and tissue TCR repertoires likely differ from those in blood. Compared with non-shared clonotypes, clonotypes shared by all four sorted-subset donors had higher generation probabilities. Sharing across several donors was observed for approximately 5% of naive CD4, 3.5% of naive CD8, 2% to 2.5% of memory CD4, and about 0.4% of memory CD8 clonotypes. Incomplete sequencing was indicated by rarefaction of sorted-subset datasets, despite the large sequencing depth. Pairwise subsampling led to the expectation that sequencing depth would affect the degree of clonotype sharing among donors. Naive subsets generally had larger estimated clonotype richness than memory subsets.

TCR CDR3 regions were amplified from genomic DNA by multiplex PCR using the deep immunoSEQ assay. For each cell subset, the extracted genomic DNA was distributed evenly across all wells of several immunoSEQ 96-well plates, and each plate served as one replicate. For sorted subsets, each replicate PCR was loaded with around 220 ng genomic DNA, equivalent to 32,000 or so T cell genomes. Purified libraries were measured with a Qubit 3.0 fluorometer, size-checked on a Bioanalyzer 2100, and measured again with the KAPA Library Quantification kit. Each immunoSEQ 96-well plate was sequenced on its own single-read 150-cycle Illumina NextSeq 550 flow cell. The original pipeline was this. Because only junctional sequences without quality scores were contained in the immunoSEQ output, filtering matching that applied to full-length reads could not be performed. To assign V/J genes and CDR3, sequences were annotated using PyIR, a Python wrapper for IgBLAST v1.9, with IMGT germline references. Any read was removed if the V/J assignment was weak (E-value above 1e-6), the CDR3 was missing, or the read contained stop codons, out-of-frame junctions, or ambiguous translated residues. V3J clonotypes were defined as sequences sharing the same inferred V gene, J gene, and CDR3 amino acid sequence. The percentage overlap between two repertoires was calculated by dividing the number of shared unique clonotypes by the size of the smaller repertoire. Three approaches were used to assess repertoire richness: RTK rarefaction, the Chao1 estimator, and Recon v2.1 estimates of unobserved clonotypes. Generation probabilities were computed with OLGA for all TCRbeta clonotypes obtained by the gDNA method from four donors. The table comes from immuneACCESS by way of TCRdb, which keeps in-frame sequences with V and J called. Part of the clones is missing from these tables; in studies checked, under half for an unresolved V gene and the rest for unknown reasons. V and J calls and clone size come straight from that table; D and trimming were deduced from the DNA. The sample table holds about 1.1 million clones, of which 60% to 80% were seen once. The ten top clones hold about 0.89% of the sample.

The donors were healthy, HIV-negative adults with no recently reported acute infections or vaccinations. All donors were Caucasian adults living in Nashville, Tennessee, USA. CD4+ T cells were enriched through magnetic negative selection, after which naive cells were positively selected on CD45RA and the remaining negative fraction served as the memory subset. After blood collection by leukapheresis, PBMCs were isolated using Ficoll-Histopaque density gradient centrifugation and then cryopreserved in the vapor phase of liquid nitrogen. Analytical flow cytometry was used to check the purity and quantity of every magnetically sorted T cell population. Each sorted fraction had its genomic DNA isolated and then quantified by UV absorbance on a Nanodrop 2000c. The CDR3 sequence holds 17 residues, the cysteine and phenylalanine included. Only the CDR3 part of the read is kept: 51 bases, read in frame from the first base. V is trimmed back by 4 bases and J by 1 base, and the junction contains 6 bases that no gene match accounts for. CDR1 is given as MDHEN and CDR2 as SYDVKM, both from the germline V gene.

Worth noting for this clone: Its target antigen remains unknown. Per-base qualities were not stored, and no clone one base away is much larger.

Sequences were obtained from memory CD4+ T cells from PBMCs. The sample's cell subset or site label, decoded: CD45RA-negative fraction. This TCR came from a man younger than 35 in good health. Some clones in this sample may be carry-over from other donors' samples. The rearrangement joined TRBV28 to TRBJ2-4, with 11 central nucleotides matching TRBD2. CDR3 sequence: CASSSPTSGAAKNIQYF. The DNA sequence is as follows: TGTGCCAGCAGTTCCCCGACTAGCGGGGCCGCCAAAAACATTCAGTACTTC.